A single sample is the source of the 31 T cell receptor beta chains below, sequenced in a study of cytomegalovirus exposure and HLA in healthy donors. Amplification used 60 Vbeta primers and 13 Jbeta primers. The assay was immunoSEQ multiplex PCR, and TCRdb's table has in-frame clones only and misses some. The sample lists around 130,000 clones, about 82% occurring once. Sequencing input: PBMCs. These receptors all stem from a young man in good health and CMV-seronegative.

The rearrangement uses TRBV2 and TRBJ2-1; 13 bases fit TRBD2. Germline lookup yields CDR1 SNHLY and CDR2 FYNNEI. After removal of 6 bases from V and 0 bases from J, the junction contained 5 bases not matched to a gene. This CDR3 region has 17 residues. CDR3 bases: TGTGCCAGCAGCCGCGGGACTAGCGGGAACTCCTACAATGAGCAGTTCTTC. Protein sequence: CASSRGTSGNSYNEQFF.

The chain combines TRBV12-5 with TRBJ2-7, with a weak D call TRBD2 (6 bases). The CDR3 has 12 amino acids. CDR1 is LGHNT, CDR2 FRNRAP, per germline. V was clipped by 8 bases and J by 5 bases, with 13 bases between them. CDR3 protein: CASCSGGDEQYF. In DNA form, the CDR3 reads TGTGCTAGTTGCAGTGGAGGGGACGAGCAGTACTTC.

This clone was seen only a few times. The rearrangement uses TRBV7-2 and TRBJ2-5; 10 positions agree with TRBD1. The closer fit of TRBJ2-7 to the DNA end suggests the J call may be wrong. This CDR3 has 17 residues. The germline gives CDR1 SGHTA, CDR2 FQGNSA. The CDR3 sequence is CASSSRTGQGGTYEQYF. The CDR3 nucleotides are TGTGCCAGCAGCTCCCGAACTGGACAGGGGGGGACCTACGAGCAGTACTTC.

This rearrangement joins TRBV7-9 to TRBJ1-2; maybe TRBD1 (5 bases). V shed 5 bases and J shed 6 bases, with 22 bases lying between them. CDR1 and CDR2 (germline): SEHNR, FQNEAQ (reference sequence). The CDR3 is made up of 16 amino acids. CDR3 sequence (DNA): TGTGCCAGCAGCCCCCTGACAGAGCTCAACGAGGATGGCTACACCTTC. Translating gives CASSPLTELNEDGYTF.

The V gene is TRBV4-2, the J gene TRBJ1-1; D may be TRBD1 (5 bases). The CDR3 extends over 18 amino acids. Trimming shortened V by 3 bases and J by 1 base, and 21 bases separated the two germline ends. Per germline, CDR1 LGHNA and CDR2 YNFKEQ. CDR3 DNA: TGTGCCAGCAGCCATCCCCCCACACCCAGGGTCGGGAACACTGAAGCTTTCTTT. Protein sequence: CASSHPPTPRVGNTEAFF.

The chain has TRBV28 and TRBJ1-4, with D hard to call. The CDR3 consists of 14 residues. The germline V gene encodes CDR1 MDHEN and CDR2 SYDVKM. V was clipped by 2 bases and J by 5 bases, with 9 bases between them. The CDR3 DNA sequence: TGTGCCAGCAGTTTAAACAGAGTAAATGAAAAACTGTTTTTT. It encodes CASSLNRVNEKLFF.

This clone was seen more than once but under ten times. The chain combines TRBV28 with TRBJ1-5; D not certain. The CDR3 covers 15 residues. The germline V and J ends were trimmed by 7 bases and 3 bases, with 16 bases remaining between them. Germline CDR1 MDHEN, CDR2 SYDVKM. This chain's CDR3 is CASTPVRDNNQPQHF. CDR3 coding DNA: TGTGCCAGCACCCCAGTGCGGGATAACAATCAGCCCCAGCATTTT.

As DNA, the CDR3 is TGTGCCGCAAACTATATCTCGGGCGGGGAGCTGTTTTTT. Translated: CAANYISGGELFF. This rearrangement joins TRBV30 to TRBJ2-2; D remains unclear. Germline V gene lookup returns CDR1 GTSNPN and CDR2 SVGIG (reference sequence). Trimming took 8 bases from V and 7 from J, leaving 17 bases between them. The CDR3 runs to 13 residues.

The rearrangement uses TRBV15 and TRBJ2-1; 8 bases map to TRBD2. CDR3 length equals 15 residues. Germline V CDR1 and CDR2: LNHNV, YYDKDF (reference sequence). The J segment lost 4 bases and the V segment lost 1 base, leaving 3 bases of the junction unmatched. The CDR3 DNA follows: TGTGCCACCAGCAGAGCAAGCGGGGGTTACAATGAGCAGTTCTTC. Protein sequence: CATSRASGGYNEQFF.

The chain employs TRBV18 and TRBJ1-1, with D unresolved. The germline gives CDR1 KGHSH, CDR2 LQKENI. The CDR3 spans 15 residues. V was clipped by 6 bases and J by 5 bases, with 19 bases between them. The CDR3 DNA follows: TGTGCCAGCTCTACCGGCGATAGGCTGAGGACTGAAGCTTTCTTT. Translated, it gives CASSTGDRLRTEAFF.

This chain links TRBV7-9 with TRBJ2-5; no clear D gene. CDR1 is SEHNR and CDR2 is FQNEAQ in the germline V gene (reference sequence). V lost 3 bases and J lost 5, with 10 bases in between. CDR3 length: 13 residues. The DNA of the CDR3 is TGTGCCAGCAGCTTTACCGGAGACGAGACCCAGTACTTC. Encoded protein: CASSFTGDETQYF.

The V gene is TRBV30, the J gene TRBJ2-5, with 9 bases matching TRBD1. Germline trimming cut 5 bases from V and 5 bases from J; bases unmatched to any gene: 6. Germline V gives CDR1 GTSNPN, CDR2 SVGIG (reference sequence). The CDR3 sequence is 13 residues long. In DNA form, the CDR3 reads TGTGCCTGGTGGGGGGACAGGGAGGAGACCCAGTACTTC. This translates into CAWWGDREETQYF. Full variable domain (remainder filled in from reference TRBV30 and TRBJ2-5): SQTIHQWPATLVQPVGSPLSLECTVEGTSNPNLYWYRQAAGRGLQLLFYSVGIGQISSEVPQNLSASRPQDRQFILSSKKLLLSDSGFYLCAWWGDREETQYFGPGTRLLVL.

The DNA for the CDR3 is TGCGCCAGCAGCGTCGTTATCGGGACTAGCGGGAGCCCCGGGTACAATGAGCAGTTCTTC. Protein: CASSVVIGTSGSPGYNEQFF. The rearrangement links TRBV4-3 to TRBJ2-1; TRBD2 matches at 14 bases. Germline V gene data show CDR1 as LGHNA and CDR2 as YSLEER. There are 20 residues in the CDR3. The V segment lost 5 bases and the J segment 4 bases; nucleotides outside the gene matches: 16.

On this clone itself: Germline and junction disagree at one end, which may indicate a read error. This chain joins TRBV7-7 and TRBJ2-2, with unresolved D. Germline values: CDR1 SSHAT, CDR2 FNYEAQ (reference sequence). The length of the CDR3 is 12 residues. CDR3 region: CASSHESGELFF. CDR3 sequence (DNA): TGTGCTAGCAGCCATGAGTCCGGGGAGCTGTTTTTT.

The V gene is TRBV9, the J gene TRBJ2-7; 10 bases map to TRBD2. V shed 3 bases and J 6 bases; nucleotides not matched to a gene: 9. There are 15 residues in the CDR3. The germline V gene has CDR1 SGDLS and CDR2 YYNGEE. CDR3 in DNA: TGTGCCAGCAGCGCCCGGCTAGCGGGAGAAGGCGAGCAGTACTTC. It encodes CASSARLAGEGEQYF.

The V and J genes are TRBV11-2 and TRBJ1-5, with a tentative D call TRBD1 (5 bases). V was shortened by 5 bases and J by 3 bases, with 14 bases between the two germline ends. The CDR3 is 15 amino acids. Germline V gene data show CDR1 as SGHAT and CDR2 as FQNNGV. For the CDR3, the DNA is TGTGCCAGCAGCCCCGCCGGGGGACCCAATCAGCCCCAGCATTTT. Encoded protein: CASSPAGGPNQPQHF.

The chain joins TRBV6-6 to TRBJ1-6; TRBD1 might be the D (5 bases). Germline CDR1 reads MNHNY; CDR2 reads SVGAGI (reference sequence). The V end was cut by 1 base, the J end by 7 bases, with 11 bases between. The length of the CDR3 is 15 residues. CDR3 sequence: CASSYYGDYNSPLHF. The CDR3, as DNA: TGTGCCAGCAGTTACTATGGGGACTACAATTCACCCCTCCACTTT.

The chain carries TRBV5-6 and TRBJ2-2, with 11 bases that match TRBD1. Trimming removed 4 bases from V and 7 bases from J; junction bases left unmatched: 15. The germline CDR1 and CDR2 sequences are SGHDT and YYEEEE. The CDR3 extends over 18 amino acids. As DNA, the CDR3 is TGTGCCAGCAGCGATTCGGACAGGGGGCCATATCTGCGCGGGGAGCTGTTTTTT. Amino acids: CASSDSDRGPYLRGELFF.

This clone occurred once. The chain couples TRBV28 to TRBJ1-5; 7 bases are shared with TRBD1. CDR3 size: 17 residues. Trimming at V came to 5 bases and at J to 2 bases, leaving 12 bases not matched to a gene. Germline values: CDR1 MDHEN, CDR2 SYDVKM. The CDR3 reads CASSPTTGAGGNQPQHF. The CDR3 DNA reads as TGTGCCAGCAGTCCAACCACAGGGGCCGGCGGCAATCAGCCCCAGCATTTT. Full variable domain (outside the CDR3, taken from reference TRBV28 and TRBJ1-5): DVKVTQSSRYLVKRTGEKVFLECVQDMDHENMFWYRQDPGLGLRLIYFSYDVKMKEKGDIPEGYSVSREKKERFSLILESASTNQTSMYLCASSPTTGAGGNQPQHFGDGTRLSIL.

This chain uses TRBV12-5 with TRBJ1-1; 8 bases agree with TRBD1. Germline lookup yields CDR1 LGHNT and CDR2 FRNRAP. CDR3 length: 19 amino acids. The V segment lost 3 bases and the J segment 0 bases; nucleotides outside the gene matches: 15. The DNA for the CDR3 is TGTGCTAGTGGTTTTTCATCCCAGCAGGGGGCCCCAATGAACACTGAAGCTTTCTTT. Its translation: CASGFSSQQGAPMNTEAFF.

This rearrangement joins TRBV5-1 to TRBJ2-1; maybe TRBD2 (5 bases). Germline CDR1 is SGHRS and CDR2 is YFSETQ. The V end lost 4 bases, the J end lost 0 bases, and 11 bases lay between the germline ends. CDR3 length: 15 residues. CDR3 in amino acids: CASSLDSFSYNEQFF. Here the CDR3 DNA reads TGCGCCAGCAGCCTGGACTCGTTCTCCTACAATGAGCAGTTCTTC.

V is TRBV10-3 and J is TRBJ1-6; 8 nucleotides agree with TRBD1. The CDR3 spans 14 residues. The J segment lost 5 bases and the V segment lost 4 bases, leaving 1 base of the junction unmatched. Per the germline V gene, CDR1 is ENHRY and CDR2 is SYGVKD. DNA for the CDR3: TGTGCCATCAGTGGGACAGGGAATAATTCACCCCTCCACTTT. This gives the protein CAISGTGNNSPLHF.

V is TRBV30 and J is TRBJ2-3; D ambiguous. CDR1 is GTSNPN, CDR2 SVGIG, per germline (reference sequence). V was pared by 4 bases and J by 1 base, with 6 bases between. The CDR3 runs to 12 residues. CDR3 sequence reads: CAWTPGTDTQYF. The CDR3 DNA is TGTGCCTGGACCCCGGGCACAGATACGCAGTATTTT.

The chain has TRBV4-2 and TRBJ2-3, with 9 bases lining up with TRBD2. This CDR3 has 18 residues. Per the germline V gene, CDR1 is LGHNA and CDR2 is YNFKEQ. J gave up 2 bases and V 0 bases, and 9 bases lay outside the gene matches. DNA of the CDR3: TGTGCCAGCAGCCAAGATAATAGCGGGAGTGGAATCACAGATACGCAGTATTTT. Protein product: CASSQDNSGSGITDTQYF.

This chain connects TRBV5-6 to TRBJ1-1; TRBD1 matches 7 bases. The V and J ends lost 0 bases and 6 bases, in that order; junction bases with no gene match: 8. The CDR3 spans 15 residues. The germline V gene encodes CDR1 SGHDT and CDR2 YYEEEE. The CDR3 loop reads CASSLVRTGFPEAFF. CDR3 bases: TGTGCCAGCAGCTTGGTGAGGACAGGATTCCCTGAAGCTTTCTTT. The whole variable domain, remainder taken from reference TRBV5-6 and TRBJ1-1, is DAGVTQSPTHLIKTRGQQVTLRCSPKSGHDTVSWYQQALGQGPQFIFQYYEEEERQRGNFPDRFSGHQFPNYSSELNVNALLLGDSALYLCASSLVRTGFPEAFFGQGTRLTVV.

This chain links TRBV5-1 with TRBJ2-3, with D possibly TRBD1 on 6 matching bases. CDR1 SGHRS and CDR2 YFSETQ come from the germline V gene. CDR3 length equals 15 residues. Trimming removed 2 bases at V and 1 base at J, with 11 bases between. The CDR3 DNA sequence: TGCGCCAGCAGCTTACACAGGGAGCGCACAGATACGCAGTATTTT. Translated, it gives CASSLHRERTDTQYF.

This clone has only a few counts. The chain links TRBV2 to TRBJ2-5, with D perhaps TRBD2 (6 bases). This CDR3 comprises 14 residues. V gave up 1 base and J gave up 4 bases, with 10 bases separating them. Germline V gene data show CDR1 as SNHLY and CDR2 as FYNNEI. For the CDR3, the DNA is TGTGCCAGCAGTGAAGGGGCCGGGGGAGAGACCCAGTACTTC. Protein: CASSEGAGGETQYF.

The rearrangement uses TRBV28 and TRBJ2-7; 8 bases match TRBD1. Germline V gene lookup returns CDR1 MDHEN and CDR2 SYDVKM. After removal of 6 bases from V and 5 bases from J, the junction contained 21 bases not matched to a gene. The CDR3 runs to 18 residues. The DNA for the CDR3 is TGTGCCAGCAGCCAACCTCGGGACAGGAGAGACTTATCCCACGAGCAGTACTTC. Its translation: CASSQPRDRRDLSHEQYF.

This clone has more than one count but fewer than ten. In the same sample, other DNA sequences code for this CDR3. The chain links TRBV6-5 to TRBJ1-2; D unresolved. V was pared by 5 bases and J by 5 bases, with 15 bases between. Per germline, CDR1 MNHEY and CDR2 SVGAGI. This CDR3 region has 14 residues. This CDR3 is CASSNQRVVYGYTF. The CDR3 region has the DNA TGTGCCAGCAGTAACCAACGGGTTGTTTATGGCTACACCTTC.

The CDR3 region has the DNA TGTGCCAGCAGTTACGCCGGGGGATTAAACAATGAGCAGTTCTTC. It yields the protein CASSYAGGLNNEQFF. The chain has TRBV6-6 and TRBJ2-1, with D possibly matching TRBD2 (6 bases). V was trimmed by 2 bases and J by 5 bases, leaving 13 bases between them. The CDR3 runs to 15 residues. Germline loops: CDR1 MNHNY, CDR2 SVGAGI (reference sequence).

The gene calls are TRBV28 and TRBJ2-7; D is ambiguous. The CDR3 runs 15 residues. Germline assignment: CDR1 MDHEN and CDR2 SYDVKM. The V gene lost 8 bases and the J gene lost 2 bases, with 19 bases spanning the gap. DNA of the CDR3: TGTGCCAGCCAGAATCGAGGCGCGTATCCCTACGAGCAGTACTTC. The encoded protein is CASQNRGAYPYEQYF. Combining the CDR3 with reference TRBV28 and TRBJ2-7 gives the whole variable domain DVKVTQSSRYLVKRTGEKVFLECVQDMDHENMFWYRQDPGLGLRLIYFSYDVKMKEKGDIPEGYSVSREKKERFSLILESASTNQTSMYLCASQNRGAYPYEQYFGPGTRLTVT.